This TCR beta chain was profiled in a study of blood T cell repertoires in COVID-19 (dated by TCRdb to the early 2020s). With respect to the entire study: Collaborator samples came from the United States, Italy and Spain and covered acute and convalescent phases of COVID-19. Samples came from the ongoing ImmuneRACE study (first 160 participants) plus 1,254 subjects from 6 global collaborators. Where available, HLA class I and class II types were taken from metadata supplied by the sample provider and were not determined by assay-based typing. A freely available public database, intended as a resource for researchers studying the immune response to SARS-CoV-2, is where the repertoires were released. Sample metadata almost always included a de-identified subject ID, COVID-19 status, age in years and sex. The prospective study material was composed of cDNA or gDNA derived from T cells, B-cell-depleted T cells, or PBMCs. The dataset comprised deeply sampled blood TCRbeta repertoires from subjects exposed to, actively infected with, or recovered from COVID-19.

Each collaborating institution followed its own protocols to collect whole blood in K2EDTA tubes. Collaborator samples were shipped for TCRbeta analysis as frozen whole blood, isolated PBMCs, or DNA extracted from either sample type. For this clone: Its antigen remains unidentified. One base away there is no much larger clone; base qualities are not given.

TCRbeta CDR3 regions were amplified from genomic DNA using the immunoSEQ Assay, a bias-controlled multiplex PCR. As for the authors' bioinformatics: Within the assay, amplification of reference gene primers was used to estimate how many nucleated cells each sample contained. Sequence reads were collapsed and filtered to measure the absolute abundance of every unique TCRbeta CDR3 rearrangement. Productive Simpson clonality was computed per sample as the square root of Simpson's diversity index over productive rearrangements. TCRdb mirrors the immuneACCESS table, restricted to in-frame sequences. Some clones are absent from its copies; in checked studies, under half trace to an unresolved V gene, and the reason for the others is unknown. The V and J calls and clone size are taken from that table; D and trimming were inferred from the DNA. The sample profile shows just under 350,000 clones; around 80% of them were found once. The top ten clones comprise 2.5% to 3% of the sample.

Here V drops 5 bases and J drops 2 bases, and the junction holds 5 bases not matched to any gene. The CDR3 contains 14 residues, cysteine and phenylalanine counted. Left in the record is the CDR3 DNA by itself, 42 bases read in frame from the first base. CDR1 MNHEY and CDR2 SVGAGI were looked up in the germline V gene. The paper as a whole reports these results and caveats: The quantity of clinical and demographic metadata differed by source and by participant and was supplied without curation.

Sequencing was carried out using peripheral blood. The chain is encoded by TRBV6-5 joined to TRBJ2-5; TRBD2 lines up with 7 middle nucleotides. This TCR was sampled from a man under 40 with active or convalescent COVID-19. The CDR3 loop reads CASSLRRGQETQYF. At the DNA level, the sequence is TGTGCCAGCAGTCTTCGGCGGGGGCAAGAGACCCAGTACTTC.